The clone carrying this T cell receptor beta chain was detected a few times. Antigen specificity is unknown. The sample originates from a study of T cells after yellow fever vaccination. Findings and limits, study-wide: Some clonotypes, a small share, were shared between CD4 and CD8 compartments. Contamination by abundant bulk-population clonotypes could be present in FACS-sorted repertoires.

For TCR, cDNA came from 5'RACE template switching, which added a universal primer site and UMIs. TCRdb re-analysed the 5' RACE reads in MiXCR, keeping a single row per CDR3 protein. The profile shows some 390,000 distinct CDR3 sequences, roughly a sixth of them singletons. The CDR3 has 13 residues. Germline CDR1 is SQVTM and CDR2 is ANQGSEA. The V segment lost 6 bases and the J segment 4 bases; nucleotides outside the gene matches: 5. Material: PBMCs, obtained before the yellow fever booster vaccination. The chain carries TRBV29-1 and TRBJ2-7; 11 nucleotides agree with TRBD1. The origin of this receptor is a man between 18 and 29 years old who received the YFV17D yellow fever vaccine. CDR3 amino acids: CSVRTGGGYEQYF. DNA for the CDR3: TGCAGCGTGAGGACAGGGGGCGGATACGAGCAGTACTTC.